Each of the 5 T cell receptor beta chains below was sequenced from the same sample in a study of cytomegalovirus exposure and HLA in healthy donors. The PCR was carried out with 60 Vbeta primers and 13 Jbeta primers. Sequenced by immunoSEQ multiplex PCR; TCRdb stores in-frame clones only, minus some. This table has around 120,000 clones, about 80% appearing once. The sample was PBMCs. The receptors shown here come from a man aged 25 to 40 in good health and CMV-seronegative.

The CDR3: CAIGWEVPTDTQYF. In DNA form, the CDR3 reads TGTGCCATCGGCTGGGAGGTCCCCACAGATACGCAGTATTTT. This chain uses TRBV10-3 with TRBJ2-3; possibly TRBD2 for D (6 bases). The CDR3 is made up of 14 amino acids. Trimming stripped 8 bases from V and 2 bases from J, with 14 bases between. Germline V gene lookup returns CDR1 ENHRY and CDR2 SYGVKD.

The chain couples TRBV29-1 to TRBJ2-7; D call uncertain. The germline gives CDR1 SQVTM, CDR2 ANQGSEA. V dropped 0 bases and J dropped 3 bases, with 9 bases sitting between them. This CDR3 is built from 13 residues. Here the CDR3 reads CSVEDRVGYEQYF. CDR3 coding DNA: TGCAGCGTTGAAGATCGGGTCGGCTACGAGCAGTACTTC.

This chain connects TRBV28 to TRBJ1-1, with a possible D match to TRBD1 (6 bases). The germline V and J ends were trimmed by 3 bases and 1 base, with 15 bases remaining between them. The CDR3 totals 16 residues. Germline lookup yields CDR1 MDHEN and CDR2 SYDVKM. CDR3 DNA sequence: TGTGCCAGCAGTTTCCCCTCATCGACAGGGAACACTGAAGCTTTCTTT. Protein product: CASSFPSSTGNTEAFF.

The CDR3 DNA reads TGTGCCAGCAGTTTCCTAGTTGAAGAGACCCAGTACTTC. It translates to CASSFLVEETQYF. The V and J genes are TRBV28 and TRBJ2-5; D is uncertain. The CDR3 is made up of 13 amino acids. CDR1 is MDHEN, CDR2 SYDVKM, per germline. Deletions cut 3 bases from V and 3 bases from J, with 8 bases between.

This chain links TRBV19 with TRBJ2-2; 7 nucleotides align to TRBD1. Germline-derived CDR1 and CDR2 are LNHDA and SQIVND (reference sequence). Trimming cost V 8 bases and J 5 bases; bases outside gene matches: 11. The CDR3 spans 15 residues. The CDR3 sequence is CASASDREWTGELFF. The CDR3 DNA reads TGTGCCAGTGCCTCCGACAGGGAATGGACCGGGGAGCTGTTTTTT.